Following are 30 T cell receptor beta chains from one sample sequenced in a study of T-cell reconstitution after alpha-beta-depleted transplantation in children. Unique molecular identifiers were used in preparing the TCRbeta library. TCRdb used MiXCR to reprocess the PCR reads, holding one entry per CDR3 protein. The table has 200,000 to 250,000 distinct CDR3 sequences, 12% seen once. The source was PBMCs from the stem cell graft donor, collected from the stem cell graft. These receptors originate from a human donor who donated a stem cell graft to a child with acute lymphoblastic leukemia.

This clonotype was picked up many times. This chain connects TRBV20-1 to TRBJ2-7; 11 nucleotides match TRBD1. V was pared by 5 bases and J by 3 bases, with 9 bases of the junction left unmatched. The CDR3 length is 15 residues. The V gene's germline CDR1 is DFQATT and CDR2 SNEGSKA (reference sequence). CDR3 bases: TGCAGTGCTTCCGGACAGGGGGCCTCCTACTACGAGCAGTACTTC. Protein product: CSASGQGASYYEQYF.

This clonotype was recorded many times. The V gene is TRBV7-2, the J gene TRBJ2-7; TRBD1 or TRBD2 may be the D gene (6 bases each). Looked up from germline, CDR1 is SGHTA and CDR2 is FQGNSA. V lost 1 base and J lost 2, with 12 bases in between. The CDR3 sequence is 15 residues long. The CDR3 region is CASSLDGGIAYEQYF. For the CDR3, the DNA is TGTGCCAGCAGCTTAGACGGGGGCATCGCCTACGAGCAGTACTTC.

In this sample, this clonotype turned up many times. This chain links TRBV12-1 with TRBJ2-3. TRBV12-1 is recorded as a pseudogene. The CDR3 length is 13 residues. CDR3: CARLGTVVDTQYF. DNA of the CDR3: TGTGCCAGACTGGGCACAGTAGTAGATACGCAGTATTTT.

The rearrangement joins TRBV13 to TRBJ2-7; 8 nucleotides align to TRBD2. CDR3 size: 14 residues. Trimming took 5 bases from V and 3 from J; bases not matched to a gene: 6. Germline V gives CDR1 PRHDT, CDR2 FYEKMQ (reference sequence). The CDR3 bases are TGTGCCAGCAGCCCCAGCGGGAGAGTCTACGAGCAGTACTTC. Translated, it gives CASSPSGRVYEQYF. The variable domain in full, completed from reference TRBV13 and TRBJ2-7, reads AAGVIQSPRHLIKEKRETATLKCYPIPRHDTVYWYQQGPGQDPQFLISFYEKMQSDKGSIPDRFSAQQFSDYHSELNMSSLELGDSALYFCASSPSGRVYEQYFGPGTRLTVT.

In this sample, this clonotype turned up many times. The chain links TRBV20-1 to TRBJ2-7; TRBD2 matches at 9 bases. With 5 bases clipped from V and 4 bases from J, the junction kept 15 bases outside the gene matches. This CDR3 has 16 residues. In germline, CDR1 is DFQATT, CDR2 SNEGSKA (reference sequence). The CDR3 sequence is CSAAYLAGAPVYEQYF. CDR3 nucleotides: TGCAGTGCTGCCTACTTAGCGGGGGCTCCCGTGTACGAGCAGTACTTC.

DNA of the CDR3: TGCAGTGCTAGACCTGGGGGTATTAAGCGGGGGTGGAAAGAGCAGTACTTC. As protein: CSARPGGIKRGWKEQYF. This sequence joins TRBV20-1 and TRBJ2-7, with 8 positions matching TRBD2. The V and J ends lost 2 bases and 7 bases, in that order; junction bases with no gene match: 19. Germline V gives CDR1 DFQATT, CDR2 SNEGSKA (reference sequence). This CDR3 has 17 amino acids.

Regarding this clonotype: A read error may be the cause here, since a much bigger clone is one base away. CDR3 coding DNA: TGCGGTGTTAGGGAGACCCAGTACTTC. It codes for CGVRETQYF. J is TRBJ2-5 and V is TRBV20-1; D uncertain. Germline CDR1 is DFQATT and CDR2 is SNEGSKA (reference sequence). The CDR3 loop spans 9 amino acids.

In its sample, this clonotype was seen many times. This rearrangement joins TRBV6-2 or TRBV6-3 to TRBJ2-1, with D hard to call. Trimming took off 7 bases at V and 3 bases at J, with 7 bases between the two ends. Germline V CDR1 and CDR2: MNHEY, SVGEGT. This CDR3 is 12 amino acids long. Written as DNA, the CDR3 is TGTGCCAGCAAAGGTCTCTACAATGAGCAGTTCTTC. This encodes CASKGLYNEQFF.

This clonotype came up many times. The chain couples TRBV20-1 to TRBJ2-1, with D possibly matching TRBD2 (6 bases). Germline-derived CDR1 and CDR2 are DFQATT and SNEGSKA (reference sequence). V was shortened by 6 bases and J by 10 bases, with 25 bases between the two germline ends. This CDR3 has 15 amino acids. The DNA of the CDR3 is TGCAGTGCGAGACGCGGAGGCGGCGGAGGGATGGAGCAGTTCTTC. It is translated as CSARRGGGGGMEQFF.

This clonotype has a count of ten or more. The rearrangement links TRBV7-9 to TRBJ2-3; a weak D match, TRBD1 (5 bases). Germline-derived CDR1 and CDR2 are SEHNR and FQNEAQ (reference sequence). The CDR3 has 14 residues. V lost 1 base to trimming and J lost 5 bases, with 10 bases between them. The CDR3 spells CASSLGRDGDTQYF. As DNA, the CDR3 is TGTGCCAGCAGCTTAGGCAGGGATGGAGATACGCAGTATTTT.

This clonotype occurred many times. This rearrangement joins TRBV28 to TRBJ2-7, with 8 nucleotides matching TRBD1. The germline CDR1 and CDR2 sequences are MDHEN and SYDVKM. The CDR3 is 14 residues long. Trimming at V came to 3 bases and at J to 4 bases, leaving 5 bases not matched to a gene. The CDR3 is CASSLVQGGYEQYF. The CDR3 nucleotides are TGTGCCAGCAGTTTGGTACAGGGGGGATACGAGCAGTACTTC.

In this sample, this clonotype turned up many times. The chain links TRBV10-3 to TRBJ2-2; the D gene could be TRBD1 or TRBD2 (5 bases each). Per germline, CDR1 ENHRY and CDR2 SYGVKD. The CDR3 totals 15 residues. The V end was cut by 3 bases, the J end by 0 bases, with 8 bases between. The CDR3 DNA sequence: TGTGCCATCAGTGAAGGGACGGCGAACACCGGGGAGCTGTTTTTT. Protein product: CAISEGTANTGELFF.

This clonotype was seen many times. The chain carries TRBV20-1 and TRBJ2-7, with D tentatively TRBD1 (5 bases). The V gene's germline CDR1 is DFQATT and CDR2 SNEGSKA (reference sequence). The CDR3 extends over 13 amino acids. Trimming took 6 bases from V and 2 from J, leaving 14 bases between them. The CDR3 reads CSAPDDSTYEQYF. CDR3 in DNA: TGCAGTGCACCCGACGACAGTACCTACGAGCAGTACTTC.

This clonotype was counted ten times or more. The V call is TRBV18, the J call TRBJ1-4; D gene unclear. The germline V gene has CDR1 KGHSH and CDR2 LQKENI. V lost 4 bases and J 0 bases, leaving 6 bases between the germline ends. The CDR3 consists of 14 residues. CDR3 sequence (DNA): TGTGCCAGCTCACGGGGTACAACTAATGAAAAACTGTTTTTT. Translation gives CASSRGTTNEKLFF.

This clonotype has ten or more counts. V is TRBV7-2 and J is TRBJ1-2; 8 positions agree with TRBD1. Germline V gene sequence: CDR1 SGHTA, CDR2 FQGNSA. Unmatched junction bases numbered 9, after V lost 5 bases and J lost 4 bases. The CDR3 runs 15 residues. The CDR3 protein is CASSPGGGRIYGYTF. The CDR3 DNA sequence: TGTGCCAGCAGCCCAGGGGGCGGGAGAATCTATGGCTACACCTTC.

Ten or more counts support this clonotype. This chain links TRBV5-1 with TRBJ1-1, with D perhaps TRBD1 (5 bases). Germline CDR1 is SGHRS and CDR2 is YFSETQ. This CDR3 has 14 residues. V lost 4 bases and J lost 1, with 11 bases in between. The CDR3 spells CASSHGGGNTEAFF. The CDR3 DNA sequence: TGCGCCAGCAGCCACGGCGGGGGGAACACTGAAGCTTTCTTT.

A word on this clonotype: This may arise from a read error, as a much more abundant clone is one base away. The chain joins TRBV20-1 to TRBJ2-7, with no clear D. V was pared by 2 bases and J by 5 bases, with 13 bases between. Germline CDR1 and CDR2: DFQATT and SNEGSKA (reference sequence). The CDR3 runs 13 residues. The CDR3 DNA sequence: TGCAGTGCTAGACCCATGGTCCTCCACGAGCAGTACTTC. This encodes CSARPMVLHEQYF.

This clonotype was recorded at least ten times. J is TRBJ2-7 and V is TRBV20-1; 12 nucleotides align to TRBD2. The ends lost 5 bases at V and 5 bases at J; junction bases unmatched: 10. The CDR3 runs to 15 residues. The germline V gene encodes CDR1 DFQATT and CDR2 SNEGSKA (reference sequence). The CDR3 loop is CSAPRTSGVLNEQYF. CDR3 coding DNA: TGCAGTGCTCCCCGGACTAGCGGGGTTCTCAACGAGCAGTACTTC.

There are many counts of this clonotype. The V gene is TRBV5-1, the J gene TRBJ2-7; possibly TRBD1 or TRBD2 for D (5 bases each). Germline values: CDR1 SGHRS, CDR2 YFSETQ. The CDR3 extends over 15 amino acids. Between the trimmed V and J ends, which lost 0 bases and 2 bases, there was a span of 12 bases. The chain's CDR3 is CASSLAGTRPYEQYF. The CDR3 DNA follows: TGCGCCAGCAGCTTGGCTGGGACGCGTCCCTACGAGCAGTACTTC.

This clonotype was observed at least ten times. The chain combines TRBV28 with TRBJ2-5; weak D call: TRBD2 (5 bases). The CDR3 has 13 amino acids. Germline CDR1 reads MDHEN; CDR2 reads SYDVKM. V gave up 8 bases and J gave up 5 bases, with 15 bases separating them. The chain's CDR3 is CASRGEVGETQYF. The CDR3 nucleotides are TGTGCCAGCCGGGGAGAAGTCGGCGAGACCCAGTACTTC.

This clonotype has a count of ten or more. This chain links TRBV4-3 with TRBJ2-1, with no clear D. Germline lookup yields CDR1 LGHNA and CDR2 YSLEER. Trimming stripped 0 bases from V and 7 bases from J, with 7 bases between. CDR3 length equals 13 residues. The CDR3 DNA reads TGCGCCAGCAGCCAAGAGGGAAGGAATGAGCAGTTCTTC. It codes for CASSQEGRNEQFF.

V and J are TRBV20-1 and TRBJ2-2; 11 bases match TRBD2. V lost 3 bases and J lost 4; bases outside the gene matches: 1. The germline gives CDR1 DFQATT, CDR2 SNEGSKA (reference sequence). The CDR3 consists of 14 residues. The CDR3 is CSARGTSGTGELFF. The DNA of the CDR3 is TGCAGTGCTAGGGGGACTAGCGGCACCGGGGAGCTGTTTTTT.

This clonotype was counted ten times or more. The V gene is TRBV25-1, the J gene TRBJ2-3; D might be TRBD2 (6 bases). V was pared by 4 bases and J by 1 base, with 18 bases between. This CDR3 has 17 amino acids. Germline CDR1 MGHDK, CDR2 SYGVNS. The CDR3 spells CASSVQVGASGTDTQYF. The CDR3 coding sequence is TGTGCCAGCAGTGTCCAGGTCGGGGCTAGCGGCACAGATACGCAGTATTTT.

This clonotype was seen only a few times. The V call is TRBV6-2 or TRBV6-3, the J call TRBJ2-4; D gene uncertain. This CDR3 comprises 13 residues. CDR1 and CDR2 (germline): MNHEY, SVGEGT. V was shortened by 3 bases and J by 6 bases, with 9 bases between the two germline ends. This CDR3 reads CASSYRAGNIQYF. The CDR3 DNA sequence: TGTGCCAGCAGTTATCGGGCAGGAAACATTCAGTACTTC.

This clonotype has ten or more counts. DNA for the CDR3: TGTGCCAGCAGCTTGGGGGATCAGCCCCAGCATTTT. It specifies CASSLGDQPQHF. J is TRBJ1-5 and V is TRBV7-8; a weak D match, TRBD1 (5 bases). The ends were cut back, 3 bases at V and 5 bases at J, with 5 bases in the middle. There are 12 residues in the CDR3. Per germline, CDR1 SGHVS and CDR2 FQNEAQ.

This clonotype has at least ten counts. This chain connects TRBV3-1 to TRBJ1-2; D not resolved. V lost 6 bases and J lost 3, with 11 bases in between. From germline, CDR1 is LGHDT and CDR2 YNNKEL (reference sequence). The CDR3 spans 13 residues. The CDR3 bases are TGTGCCAGCAGTAAGGAATCGGACTATGGCTACACCTTC. This encodes CASSKESDYGYTF.

At least ten counts were recorded for this clonotype. The genes are TRBV14 and TRBJ2-2; D may be TRBD1 or TRBD2 (5 bases each). V was pared by 4 bases and J by 2 bases, with 20 bases between. Germline CDR1 SGHDN, CDR2 FVKESK. CDR3 length equals 18 residues. Written as DNA, the CDR3 is TGTGCCAGCAGCCCGATGACCGGGTGGGGACCTAACACCGGGGAGCTGTTTTTT. This translates into CASSPMTGWGPNTGELFF. Filled out from reference TRBV14 and TRBJ2-2, the complete variable domain reads EAGVTQFPSHSVIEKGQTVTLRCDPISGHDNLYWYRRVMGKEIKFLLHFVKESKQDESGMPNNRFLAERTGGTYSTLKVQPAELEDSGVYFCASSPMTGWGPNTGELFFGEGSRLTVL.

CDR3 sequence (DNA): TGTGCCAGCACCCCCAATTCCGGGGGGGGTAATGAGCAGTTCTTC. Amino acids: CASTPNSGGGNEQFF. The gene calls are TRBV7-8 and TRBJ2-1, with 8 bases identical to TRBD2. The CDR3 has 15 amino acids. From germline, CDR1 is SGHVS and CDR2 FQNEAQ. J was trimmed by 7 bases and V by 7 bases; bases with no gene match: 12.

The V and J genes are TRBV7-9 and TRBJ2-3; no reliable D call. V was pared by 0 bases and J by 2 bases, with 15 bases between. Per germline, CDR1 SEHNR and CDR2 FQNEAQ (reference sequence). The CDR3 length is 17 residues. CDR3 protein: CASSLAIGTLATDTQYF. The CDR3 DNA is TGTGCCAGCAGCTTAGCCATCGGAACTCTGGCCACAGATACGCAGTATTTT.

The table lists this clonotype with many counts. The chain joins TRBV20-1 to TRBJ2-7, with no clear D. Trimming pared 4 bases from V and 2 bases from J, leaving 15 bases between. Germline V gene sequence: CDR1 DFQATT, CDR2 SNEGSKA (reference sequence). This CDR3 comprises 14 residues. The CDR3, as DNA: TGCAGTGCTACGGCCCCCGCCAACACCTACGAGCAGTACTTC. It yields the protein CSATAPANTYEQYF.